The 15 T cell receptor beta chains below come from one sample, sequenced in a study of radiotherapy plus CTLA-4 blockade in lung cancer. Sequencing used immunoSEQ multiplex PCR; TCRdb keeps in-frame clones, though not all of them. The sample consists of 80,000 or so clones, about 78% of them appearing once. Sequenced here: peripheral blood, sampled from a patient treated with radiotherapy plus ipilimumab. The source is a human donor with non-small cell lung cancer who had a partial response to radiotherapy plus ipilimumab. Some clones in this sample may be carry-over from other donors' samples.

The CDR3 reads CASTAQGIDEQYF. CDR3 DNA sequence: TGTGCCAGCACCGCGCAGGGAATCGACGAGCAGTACTTC. The rearrangement joins TRBV6-1 to TRBJ2-5, with D tentatively TRBD1 (5 bases). The DNA end favors TRBJ2-7, so the J call may be wrong. CDR1 is MNHNS and CDR2 is SASEGT in the germline V gene. The CDR3 consists of 13 residues.

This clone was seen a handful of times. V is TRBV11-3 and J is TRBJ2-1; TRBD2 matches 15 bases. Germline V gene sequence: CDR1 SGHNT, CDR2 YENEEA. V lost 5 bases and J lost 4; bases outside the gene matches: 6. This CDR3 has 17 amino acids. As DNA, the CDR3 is TGTGCCAGCAGCCCCGGACTAGCGGGAGGGCAGTACAATGAGCAGTTCTTC. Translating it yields CASSPGLAGGQYNEQFF.

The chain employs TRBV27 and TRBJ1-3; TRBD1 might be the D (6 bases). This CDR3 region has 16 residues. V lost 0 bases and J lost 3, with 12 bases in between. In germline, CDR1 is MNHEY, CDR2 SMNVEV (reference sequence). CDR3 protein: CASSLSRGGSGNTIYF. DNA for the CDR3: TGTGCCAGCAGTTTATCGAGGGGGGGAAGTGGAAACACCATATATTTT.

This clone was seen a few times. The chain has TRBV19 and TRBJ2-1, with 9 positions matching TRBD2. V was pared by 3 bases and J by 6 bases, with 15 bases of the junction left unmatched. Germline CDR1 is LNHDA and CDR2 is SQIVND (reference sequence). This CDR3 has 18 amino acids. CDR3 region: CASSIRRGGSHRSNEQFF. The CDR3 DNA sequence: TGTGCCAGTAGTATTAGGCGGGGGGGGTCCCACCGCTCCAATGAGCAGTTCTTC.

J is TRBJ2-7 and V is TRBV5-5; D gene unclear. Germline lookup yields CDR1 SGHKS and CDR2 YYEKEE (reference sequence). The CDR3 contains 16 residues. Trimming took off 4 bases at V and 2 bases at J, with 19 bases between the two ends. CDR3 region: CASSQEARTDTYEQYF. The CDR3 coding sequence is TGTGCCAGCAGCCAAGAGGCCCGAACCGATACCTACGAGCAGTACTTC.

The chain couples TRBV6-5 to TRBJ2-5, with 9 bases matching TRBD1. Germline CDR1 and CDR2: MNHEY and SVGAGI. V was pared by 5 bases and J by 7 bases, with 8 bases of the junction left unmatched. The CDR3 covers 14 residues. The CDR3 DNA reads TGTGCCAGCAGTGAACAGGGGGCGCCTGGGACCCAGTACTTC. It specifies CASSEQGAPGTQYF.

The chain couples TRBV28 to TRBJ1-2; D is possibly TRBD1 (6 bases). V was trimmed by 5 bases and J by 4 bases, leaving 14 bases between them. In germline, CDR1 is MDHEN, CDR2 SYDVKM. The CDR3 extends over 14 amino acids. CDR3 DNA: TGTGCCAGCAGTGGGGCTGACAGGCTCTATGGCTACACCTTC. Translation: CASSGADRLYGYTF.

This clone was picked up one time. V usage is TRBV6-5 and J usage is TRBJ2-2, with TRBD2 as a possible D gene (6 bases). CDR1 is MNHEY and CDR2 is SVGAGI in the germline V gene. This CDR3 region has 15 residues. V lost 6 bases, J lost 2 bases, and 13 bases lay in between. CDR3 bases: TGTGCCAGCAGAAAATCGGGACTTAACACCGGGGAGCTGTTTTTT. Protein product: CASRKSGLNTGELFF.

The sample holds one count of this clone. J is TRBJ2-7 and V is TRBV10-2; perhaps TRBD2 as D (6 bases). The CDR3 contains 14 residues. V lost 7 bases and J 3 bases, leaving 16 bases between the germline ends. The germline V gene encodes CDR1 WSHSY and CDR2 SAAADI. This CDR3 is CASTFSGQGYEQYF. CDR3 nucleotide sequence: TGCGCCAGCACCTTTAGCGGACAAGGCTACGAGCAGTACTTC.

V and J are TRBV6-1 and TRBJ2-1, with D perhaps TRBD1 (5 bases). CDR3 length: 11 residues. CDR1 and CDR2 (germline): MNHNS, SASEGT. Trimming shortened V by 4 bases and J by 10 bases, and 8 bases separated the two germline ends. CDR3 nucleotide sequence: TGTGCCAGCAGTGTCCACAGGGAGCAGTTCTTC. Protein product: CASSVHREQFF.

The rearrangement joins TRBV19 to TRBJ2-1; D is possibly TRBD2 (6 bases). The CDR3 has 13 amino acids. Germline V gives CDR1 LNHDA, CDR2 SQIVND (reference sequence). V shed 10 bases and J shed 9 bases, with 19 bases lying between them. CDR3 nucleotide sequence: TGTGCCATAAGGAGGGCAGGCACCAGTGAGCAGTTCTTC. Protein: CAIRRAGTSEQFF.

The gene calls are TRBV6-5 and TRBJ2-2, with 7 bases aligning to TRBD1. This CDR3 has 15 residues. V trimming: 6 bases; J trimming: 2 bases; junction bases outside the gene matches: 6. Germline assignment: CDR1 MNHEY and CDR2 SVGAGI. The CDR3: CASSPGTVNTGELFF. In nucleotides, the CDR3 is TGTGCCAGCAGCCCCGGGACAGTTAACACCGGGGAGCTGTTTTTT.

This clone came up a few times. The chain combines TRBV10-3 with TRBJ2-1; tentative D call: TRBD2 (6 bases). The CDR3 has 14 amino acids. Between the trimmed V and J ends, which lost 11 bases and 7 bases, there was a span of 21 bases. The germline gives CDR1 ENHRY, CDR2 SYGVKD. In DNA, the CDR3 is TGTGCCTCCGGTCCCGCGGGGCTAGAGAATGAGCAGTTCTTC. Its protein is CASGPAGLENEQFF.

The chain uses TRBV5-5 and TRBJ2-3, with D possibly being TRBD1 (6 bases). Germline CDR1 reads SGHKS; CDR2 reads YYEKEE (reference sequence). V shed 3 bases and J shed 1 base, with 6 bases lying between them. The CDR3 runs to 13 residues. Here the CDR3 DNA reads TGTGCCAGCAGCTGGACAGGCACAGATACGCAGTATTTT. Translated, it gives CASSWTGTDTQYF.

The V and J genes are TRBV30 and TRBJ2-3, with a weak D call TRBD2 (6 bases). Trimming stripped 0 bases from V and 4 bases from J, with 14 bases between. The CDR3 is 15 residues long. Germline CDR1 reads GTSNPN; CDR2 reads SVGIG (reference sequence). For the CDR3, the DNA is TGTGCCTGGAGTGTCAGCGGAACGGGGGCAGATACGCAGTATTTT. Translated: CAWSVSGTGADTQYF.